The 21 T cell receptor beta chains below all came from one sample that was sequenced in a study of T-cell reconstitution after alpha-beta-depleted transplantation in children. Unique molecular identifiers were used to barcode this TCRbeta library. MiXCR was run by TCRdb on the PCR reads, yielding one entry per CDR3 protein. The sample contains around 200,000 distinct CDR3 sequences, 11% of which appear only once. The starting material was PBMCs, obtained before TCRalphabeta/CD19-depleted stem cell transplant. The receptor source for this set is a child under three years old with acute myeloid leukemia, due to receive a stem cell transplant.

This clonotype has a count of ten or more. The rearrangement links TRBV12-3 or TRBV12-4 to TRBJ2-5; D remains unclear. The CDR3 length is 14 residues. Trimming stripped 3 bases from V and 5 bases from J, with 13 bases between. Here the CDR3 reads CASSFSGPGETQYF. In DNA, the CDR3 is TGTGCCAGCAGTTTCTCCGGGCCTGGGGAGACCCAGTACTTC.

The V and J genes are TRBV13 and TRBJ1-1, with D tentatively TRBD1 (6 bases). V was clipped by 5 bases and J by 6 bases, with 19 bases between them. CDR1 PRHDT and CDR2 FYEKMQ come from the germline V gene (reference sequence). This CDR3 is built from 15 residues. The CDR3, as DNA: TGTGCCAGCAGCACCAGAGGGGGAGAGTACTCTGAAGCTTTCTTT. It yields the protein CASSTRGGEYSEAFF.

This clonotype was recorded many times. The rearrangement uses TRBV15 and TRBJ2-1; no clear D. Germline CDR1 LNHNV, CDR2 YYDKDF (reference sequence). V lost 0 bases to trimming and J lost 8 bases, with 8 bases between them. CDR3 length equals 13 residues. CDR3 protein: CATSRDFADEQFF. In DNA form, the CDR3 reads TGTGCCACCAGCAGAGATTTTGCGGATGAGCAGTTCTTC.

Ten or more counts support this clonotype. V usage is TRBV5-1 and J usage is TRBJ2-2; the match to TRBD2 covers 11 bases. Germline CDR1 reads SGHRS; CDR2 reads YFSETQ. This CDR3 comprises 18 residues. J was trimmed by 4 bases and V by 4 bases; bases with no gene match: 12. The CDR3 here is CASSPVPTSGVRTGELFF. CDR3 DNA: TGCGCCAGCAGCCCCGTTCCGACTAGCGGGGTGCGCACCGGGGAGCTGTTTTTT.

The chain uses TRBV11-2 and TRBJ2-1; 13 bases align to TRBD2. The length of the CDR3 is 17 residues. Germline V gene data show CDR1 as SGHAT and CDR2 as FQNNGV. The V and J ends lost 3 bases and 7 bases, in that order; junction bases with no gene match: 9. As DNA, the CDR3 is TGTGCCAGCAGCTTCCGGCGGACGGGACTAGCGGGGAATGAGCAGTTCTTC. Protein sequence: CASSFRRTGLAGNEQFF.

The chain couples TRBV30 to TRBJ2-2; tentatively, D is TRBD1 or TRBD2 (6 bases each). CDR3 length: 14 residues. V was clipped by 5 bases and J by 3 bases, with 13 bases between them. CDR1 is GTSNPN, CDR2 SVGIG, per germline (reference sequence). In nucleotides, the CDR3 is TGTGCCTGGCAAGGGGGGCGGGACACCGGGGAGCTGTTTTTT. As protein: CAWQGGRDTGELFF.

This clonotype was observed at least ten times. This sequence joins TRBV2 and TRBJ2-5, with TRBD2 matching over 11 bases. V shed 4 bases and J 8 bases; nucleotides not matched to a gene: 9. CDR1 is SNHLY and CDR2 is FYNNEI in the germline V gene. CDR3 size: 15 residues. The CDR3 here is CASSVGLAGPGTQYF. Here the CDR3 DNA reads TGTGCCAGCAGTGTTGGACTAGCGGGCCCAGGAACCCAGTACTTC.

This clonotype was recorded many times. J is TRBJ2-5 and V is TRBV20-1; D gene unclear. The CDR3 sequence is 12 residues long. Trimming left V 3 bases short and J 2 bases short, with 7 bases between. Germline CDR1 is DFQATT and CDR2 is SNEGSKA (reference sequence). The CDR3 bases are TGCAGTGCTAGCCACCGTCAAGAGACCCAGTACTTC. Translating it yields CSASHRQETQYF.

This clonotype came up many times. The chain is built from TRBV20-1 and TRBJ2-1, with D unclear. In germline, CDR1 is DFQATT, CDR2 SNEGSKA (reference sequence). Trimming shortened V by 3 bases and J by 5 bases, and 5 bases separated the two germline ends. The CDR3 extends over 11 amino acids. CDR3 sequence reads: CSARPNNEQFF. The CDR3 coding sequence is TGCAGTGCTAGGCCCAACAATGAGCAGTTCTTC.

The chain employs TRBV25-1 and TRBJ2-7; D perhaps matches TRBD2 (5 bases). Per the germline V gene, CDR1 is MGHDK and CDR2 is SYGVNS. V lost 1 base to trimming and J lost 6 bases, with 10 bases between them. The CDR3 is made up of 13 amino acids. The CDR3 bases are TGTGCCAGCAGTGAATTTGAGGCGGGCGAGCAGTACTTC. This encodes CASSEFEAGEQYF.

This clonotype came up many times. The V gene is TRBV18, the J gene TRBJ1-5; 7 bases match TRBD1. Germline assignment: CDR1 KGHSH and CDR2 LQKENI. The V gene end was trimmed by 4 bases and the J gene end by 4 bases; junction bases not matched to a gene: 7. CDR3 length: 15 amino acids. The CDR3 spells CASSLGQIPNQPQHF. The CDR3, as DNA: TGTGCCAGCTCACTGGGACAGATACCTAATCAGCCCCAGCATTTT.

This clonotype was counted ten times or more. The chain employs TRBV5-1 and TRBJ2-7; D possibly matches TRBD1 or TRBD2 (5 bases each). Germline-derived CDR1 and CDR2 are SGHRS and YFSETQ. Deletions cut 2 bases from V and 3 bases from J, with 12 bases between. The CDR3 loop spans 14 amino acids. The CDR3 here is CASSFTGAHYEQYF. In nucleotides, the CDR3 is TGCGCCAGCAGCTTTACCGGGGCTCACTACGAGCAGTACTTC.

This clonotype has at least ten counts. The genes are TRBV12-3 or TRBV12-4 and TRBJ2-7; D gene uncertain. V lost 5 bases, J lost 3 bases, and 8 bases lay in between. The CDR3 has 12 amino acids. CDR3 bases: TGTGCCAGCAGTCCCCGTAACTACGAGCAGTACTTC. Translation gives CASSPRNYEQYF.

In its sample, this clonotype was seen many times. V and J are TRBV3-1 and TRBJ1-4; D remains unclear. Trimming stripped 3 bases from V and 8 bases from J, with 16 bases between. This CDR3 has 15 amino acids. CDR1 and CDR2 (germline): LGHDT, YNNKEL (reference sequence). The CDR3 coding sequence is TGTGCCAGCAGCCAGGAGTTTAGCCCCGGGGAAAAACTGTTTTTT. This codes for CASSQEFSPGEKLFF.

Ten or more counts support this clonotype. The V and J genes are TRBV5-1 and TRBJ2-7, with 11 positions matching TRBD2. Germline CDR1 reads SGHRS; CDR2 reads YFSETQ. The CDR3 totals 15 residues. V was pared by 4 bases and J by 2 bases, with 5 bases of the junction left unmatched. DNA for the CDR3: TGCGCCAGCAGCGTGACTAGCGGGGATGCCTACGAGCAGTACTTC. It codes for CASSVTSGDAYEQYF.

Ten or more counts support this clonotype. CDR3 DNA: TGCGCCAGCAGCTTGGCGACGTCGCTGAACACTGAAGCTTTCTTT. It codes for CASSLATSLNTEAFF. The genes are TRBV5-1 and TRBJ1-1, with D unclear. The CDR3 is 15 residues long. V was shortened by 0 bases and J by 0 bases, with 9 bases between the two germline ends. Germline V lookup: CDR1 SGHRS, CDR2 YFSETQ.

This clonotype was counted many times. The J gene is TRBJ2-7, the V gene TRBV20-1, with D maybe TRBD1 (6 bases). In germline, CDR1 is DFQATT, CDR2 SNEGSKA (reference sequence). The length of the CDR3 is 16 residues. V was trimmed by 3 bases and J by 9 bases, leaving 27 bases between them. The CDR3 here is CSASNEETGPTMGQYF. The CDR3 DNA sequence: TGCAGTGCTAGCAATGAAGAGACAGGACCTACGATGGGGCAGTACTTC.

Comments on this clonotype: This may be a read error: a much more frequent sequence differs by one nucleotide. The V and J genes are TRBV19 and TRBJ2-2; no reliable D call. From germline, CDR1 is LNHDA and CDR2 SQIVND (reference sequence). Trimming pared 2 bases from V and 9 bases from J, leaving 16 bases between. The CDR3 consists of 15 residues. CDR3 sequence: CASSIFQQNARELFF. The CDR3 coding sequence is TGTGCCAGTAGTATATTTCAACAAAACGCCAGGGAGCTGTTTTTT. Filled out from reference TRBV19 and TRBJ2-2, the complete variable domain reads DGGITQSPKYLFRKEGQNVTLSCEQNLNHDAMYWYRQDPGQGLRLIYYSQIVNDFQKGDIAEGYSVSREKKESFPLTVTSAQKNPTAFYLCASSIFQQNARELFFGEGSRLTVL.

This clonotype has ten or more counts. The CDR3 DNA reads as TGTGCCAGCAGCAGACGGACTGAAGCTTTCTTT. Residues: CASSRRTEAFF. This rearrangement joins TRBV7-2 to TRBJ1-1; D gene ambiguous. The V gene's germline CDR1 is SGHTA and CDR2 FQGNSA. V lost 5 bases and J lost 5, with 6 bases in between. This CDR3 has 11 amino acids.

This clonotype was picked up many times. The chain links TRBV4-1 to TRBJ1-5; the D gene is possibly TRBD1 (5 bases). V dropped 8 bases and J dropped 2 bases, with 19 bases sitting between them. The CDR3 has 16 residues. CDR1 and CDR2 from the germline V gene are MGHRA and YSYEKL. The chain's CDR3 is CASWLEAMGGNQPQHF. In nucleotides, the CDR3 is TGCGCCAGCTGGTTGGAGGCAATGGGGGGCAATCAGCCCCAGCATTTT.

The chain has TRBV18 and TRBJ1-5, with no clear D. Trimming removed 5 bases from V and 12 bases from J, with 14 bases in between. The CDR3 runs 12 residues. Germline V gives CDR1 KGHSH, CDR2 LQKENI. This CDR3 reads CASSEDSSIQHF. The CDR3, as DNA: TGTGCCAGCTCAGAGGATAGCTCGATCCAGCATTTT.